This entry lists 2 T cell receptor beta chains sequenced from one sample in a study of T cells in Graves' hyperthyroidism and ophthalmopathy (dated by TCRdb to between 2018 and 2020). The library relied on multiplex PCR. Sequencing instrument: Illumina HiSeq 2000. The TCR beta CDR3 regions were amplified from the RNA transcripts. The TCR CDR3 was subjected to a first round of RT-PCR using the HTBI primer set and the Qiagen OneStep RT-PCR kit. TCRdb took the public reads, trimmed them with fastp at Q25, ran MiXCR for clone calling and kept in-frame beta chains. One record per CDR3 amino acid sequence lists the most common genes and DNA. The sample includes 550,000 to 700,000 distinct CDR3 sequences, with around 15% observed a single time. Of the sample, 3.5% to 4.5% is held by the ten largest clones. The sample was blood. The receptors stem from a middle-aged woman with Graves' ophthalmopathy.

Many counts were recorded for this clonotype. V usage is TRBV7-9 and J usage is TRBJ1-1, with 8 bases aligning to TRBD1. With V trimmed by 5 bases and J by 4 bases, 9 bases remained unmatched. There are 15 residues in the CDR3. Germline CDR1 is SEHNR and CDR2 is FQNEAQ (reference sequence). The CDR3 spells CASSLTGDLSTEAFF. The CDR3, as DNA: TGTGCCAGCAGCCTGACAGGGGATCTCTCCACTGAAGCTTTCTTT.

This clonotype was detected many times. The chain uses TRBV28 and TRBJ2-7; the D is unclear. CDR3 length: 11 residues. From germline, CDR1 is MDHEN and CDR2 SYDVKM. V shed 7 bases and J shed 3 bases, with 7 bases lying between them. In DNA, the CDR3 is TGTGCCAGCATGAAGGGCTACGAGCAGTACTTC. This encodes CASMKGYEQYF.